This T cell receptor beta chain is from a study of blood T cell repertoires in COVID-19. In the study overall: T cells, B-cell-depleted T cells, or PBMCs provided the cDNA or gDNA that served as material.

Germline values: CDR1 MNHEY, CDR2 SMNVEV (reference sequence). There are 14 residues in the CDR3. V lost 6 bases, J lost 4 bases, and 8 bases stayed unmatched. Only in-frame clones appear in the TCRdb table, and some are missing; sequencing was by immunoSEQ multiplex PCR. The profile shows approximately 90,000 clones, over 75% of them singletons. The V call is TRBV27, the J call TRBJ1-1; 7 nucleotides match TRBD1. Sample: peripheral blood. The origin of this receptor is a woman aged 80 or older with acute or convalescent COVID-19. The chain's CDR3 is CASRYRQGATEAFF. CDR3 sequence (DNA): TGTGCCAGCAGATATAGACAGGGAGCCACTGAAGCTTTCTTT.